The 8 T cell receptor beta chains listed next were all sequenced from one sample in a study of graft-versus-host responses after intestinal transplantation. This sample's time point: postoperative day 105 after intestinal transplantation (dayNNNN = postoperative day). Graft tissue was processed to release intraepithelial and lamina propria lymphocytes. TCRdb's copy holds only in-frame clones and misses some; the assay was immunoSEQ multiplex PCR. Of 4,100 or so clones listed, 84% are singletons. Sequences were derived from ileum tissue, sampled 105 days after intestinal transplantation. The receptors were gathered from a human patient who received an intestinal transplant, so some T cells may come from the graft donor.

The V call is TRBV13, the J call TRBJ2-3; D is perhaps TRBD1 or TRBD2 (5 bases each). This CDR3 has 17 amino acids. V gave up 5 bases and J gave up 1 base, with 19 bases separating them. Germline-derived CDR1 and CDR2 are PRHDT and FYEKMQ (reference sequence). The CDR3 is CASSPAQGVRGTDTQYF. The CDR3 DNA follows: TGTGCCAGCAGCCCCGCCCAGGGTGTGAGGGGCACAGATACGCAGTATTTT.

The sample holds a few counts of this clone. This chain connects TRBV9 to TRBJ2-2; 8 bases are shared with TRBD1. The germline CDR1 and CDR2 sequences are SGDLS and YYNGEE. This CDR3 has 14 residues. V was clipped by 4 bases and J by 6 bases; unmatched bases: 5. The CDR3 nucleotides read TGTGCCAGCAGCCTCCAGGGGGCCCCCGGGGAGCTGTTTTTT. This gives the protein CASSLQGAPGELFF.

CDR3 in DNA: TGTGCCAGCAGTGGACAGGGCAAAACCTACGAGCAGTACTTC. It specifies CASSGQGKTYEQYF. The rearrangement joins TRBV25-1 to TRBJ2-7; 7 bases align to TRBD1. Germline V lookup: CDR1 MGHDK, CDR2 SYGVNS. Trimming removed 4 bases from V and 2 bases from J; junction bases left unmatched: 5. The CDR3 extends over 14 amino acids.

V is TRBV5-4 and J is TRBJ2-3; D may be TRBD2 (5 bases). V lost 5 bases to trimming and J lost 1 base, with 14 bases between them. Germline V CDR1 and CDR2: SGHNT, YYREEE (reference sequence). This CDR3 comprises 15 residues. CDR3 sequence: CASRPSGGGTDTQYF. The DNA for the CDR3 is TGTGCCAGCAGGCCGAGCGGAGGAGGCACAGATACGCAGTATTTT.

The rearrangement joins TRBV13 to TRBJ2-3; 9 positions agree with TRBD1. This CDR3 comprises 16 residues. CDR1 and CDR2 (germline): PRHDT, FYEKMQ (reference sequence). V was clipped by 1 base and J by 2 bases; unmatched bases: 4. CDR3 in DNA: TGTGCCAGCAGCTTAGTGTGGGACAGGGACACAGATACGCAGTATTTT. Amino acids: CASSLVWDRDTDTQYF.

The V gene is TRBV6-4, the J gene TRBJ2-6; the D is unclear. The germline gives CDR1 MRHNA, CDR2 SNTAGT. The V end was cut by 0 bases, the J end by 0 bases, with 3 bases between. The CDR3 length is 15 residues. The CDR3 here is CASSDSVSGANVLTF. For the CDR3, the DNA is TGTGCCAGCAGTGACTCCGTCTCTGGGGCCAACGTCCTGACTTTC.

The gene calls are TRBV6-5 and TRBJ2-7; TRBD2 aligns across 13 bases. The CDR3 covers 14 residues. The V gene's germline CDR1 is MNHEY and CDR2 SVGAGI. The J segment lost 6 bases and the V segment lost 8 bases, leaving 7 bases of the junction unmatched. The CDR3 nucleotides are TGTGCCAGCGCCACTAGCGGGGGGGTGGGCGAGCAGTACTTC. The encoded protein is CASATSGGVGEQYF.

The chain recombines TRBV18 with TRBJ2-7; 10 positions agree with TRBD1. CDR1 is KGHSH, CDR2 LQKENI, per germline. V was clipped by 4 bases and J by 3 bases; unmatched bases: 6. CDR3 length: 15 residues. In DNA, the CDR3 is TGTGCCAGCTCACGTAGGACAGGGGGGTACTACGAGCAGTACTTC. Translation gives CASSRRTGGYYEQYF.